This paragraph covers one TCR beta chain sequence. The CDR3 length is 13 residues. The germline V and J ends were trimmed by 2 bases and 5 bases, with 10 bases remaining between them. The germline V gene has CDR1 KGHSH and CDR2 LQKENI. The data originate from a study of OX40 agonist ivuxolimab in advanced cancers. This table comes from immunoSEQ multiplex PCR, and its TCRdb copy is limited to in-frame clones, with some not included. The repertoire holds roughly 23,000 clones, with 70% to 85% as singletons. J is TRBJ2-7 and V is TRBV18; D may be TRBD1 (6 bases). The clonotype originates from an adult with an advanced solid tumor such as melanoma, head and neck, liver or kidney cancer. This specimen was CD4+ or CD8+ T cells sorted from blood, taken in a trial of the OX40 agonist ivuxolimab. CDR3 sequence reads: CASSPSRGDEQYF. DNA for the CDR3: TGTGCCAGCTCACCAAGCAGGGGAGACGAGCAGTACTTC.